The sequence of this TCR beta chain was determined in a study of cytomegalovirus exposure and HLA in healthy donors. Study-level points and caveats: More than 150 TCR beta chains were listed as cytomegalovirus-associated. A later analysis reportedly identified an Asian-associated ancestry cluster as carrying fewer N-insertions than the approximately 730-donor mean. Most TCR sequences proved rare, with some public TCRs found in many donors.

The ends lost 5 bases at V and 6 bases at J; junction bases unmatched: 5. The CDR3 length is 14 residues. Per the germline V gene, CDR1 is MNHEY and CDR2 is SVGAGI. Notes on this clone: Antigen unknown.

60 Vbeta and 13 Jbeta primers were used in PCR. Profiling relied on immunoSEQ multiplex PCR, and the TCRdb table lists in-frame clones only, not all of them. The table records around 150,000 clones, 73% of them present only once. The records omit this donor's CMV serostatus. The source material was PBMCs. The receptor was isolated from a human donor in good health. The rearrangement joins TRBV6-5 to TRBJ2-1, with 9 bases identical to TRBD2. The CDR3 reads CASSRREGRNEQFF. In nucleotides, the CDR3 is TGTGCCAGCAGTAGGCGGGAGGGCCGCAATGAGCAGTTCTTC.